This TCR beta chain was captured by sequencing in a study of shared T cell receptors in the human thymus. V lost 1 base, J lost 0 bases, and 0 bases stayed unmatched. CDR1 and CDR2 from the germline V gene are SGHDN and FVKESK. This CDR3 is built from 15 residues. The protocol was immunoSEQ multiplex PCR, while the TCRdb copy is restricted to in-frame clones and leaves out a portion. The sample has roughly 550,000 clones, approximately 80% seen once. The same data also went into a second study, on human thymus T cells. That investigation notes: Donation was from healthy Finnish infants who were having corrective surgery that addressed congenital heart defects.

The sample taken for sequencing was thymocytes. The rearrangement links TRBV14 to TRBJ2-3; the match to TRBD2 covers 8 bases. This TCR was recovered from a boy under two years old with a congenital heart defect. The CDR3 loop is CASSQGTSSTDTQYF. CDR3 coding DNA: TGTGCCAGCAGCCAAGGGACTAGCAGCACAGATACGCAGTATTTT.